What follows is one TCR beta chain and its context. Method: immunoSEQ multiplex PCR; TCRdb's copy keeps in-frame clones and lacks some. Of about 21,000 clones listed, under 95% are singletons. This record belongs to a study of T cell changes during pregnancy in multiple sclerosis. The length of the CDR3 is 22 residues. Trimming at V came to 0 bases and at J to 2 bases, leaving 20 bases not matched to a gene. Germline V CDR1 and CDR2: MGHRA, YSYEKL. The rearrangement links TRBV4-1 to TRBJ2-1, with 9 bases identical to TRBD2. Sequencing was performed on CD4+ T cells from peripheral blood mononuclear cells, taken in the third trimester of pregnancy. This TCR came from a female donor with multiple sclerosis, enrolled in a pregnancy study. The chain's CDR3 is CASSQDSISGGGAFLPYNEQFF. CDR3 bases: TGCGCCAGCAGCCAAGATTCGATATCGGGCGGGGGGGCATTCCTTCCCTACAATGAGCAGTTCTTC.